The sequence of this T cell receptor beta chain was determined in a study of cytomegalovirus exposure and HLA in healthy donors. Clones were sequenced by immunoSEQ multiplex PCR, and TCRdb holds only the in-frame ones, with some missing. The data contain about 260,000 clones, around 91% of them singletons. In regard to this clone: The antigen remains unidentified.

Study observations and caveats: Under in vitro conditions, a few CMV-associated chains were confirmed as specific for CMV antigens. Reportedly, cytomegalovirus status was diagnosed with high sensitivity and specificity. Researchers catalogued some 160 TCR beta chains as cytomegalovirus-associated. Subsequent analysis found a tendency for first-cohort TCR clusters to co-occur within the 90 to 150 validation repertoires.

After removal of 6 bases from V and 2 bases from J, the junction contained 10 bases not matched to a gene. This CDR3 has 17 residues. Germline values: CDR1 SNHLY, CDR2 FYNNEI. The material sequenced was PBMCs. V usage is TRBV2 and J usage is TRBJ1-5; 10 bases map to TRBD1. This clonotype was obtained from a woman younger than 45 in good health and CMV-seronegative. The CDR3 is CASSRDRGRYGNQPQHF. The CDR3 DNA reads as TGTGCCAGCAGCCGGGACAGGGGTCGATATGGCAATCAGCCCCAGCATTTT.